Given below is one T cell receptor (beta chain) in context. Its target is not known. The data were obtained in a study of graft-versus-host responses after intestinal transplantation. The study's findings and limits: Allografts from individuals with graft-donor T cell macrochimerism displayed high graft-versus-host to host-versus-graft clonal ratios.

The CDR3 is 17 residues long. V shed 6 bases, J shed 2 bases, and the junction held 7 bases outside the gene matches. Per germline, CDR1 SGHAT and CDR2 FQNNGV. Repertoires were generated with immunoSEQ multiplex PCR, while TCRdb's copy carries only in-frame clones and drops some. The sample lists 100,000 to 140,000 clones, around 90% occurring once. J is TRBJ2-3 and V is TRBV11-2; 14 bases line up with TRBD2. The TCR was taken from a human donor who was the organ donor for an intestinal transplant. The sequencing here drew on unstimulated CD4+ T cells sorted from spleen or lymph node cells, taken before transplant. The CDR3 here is CASRPGLAGVITDTQYF. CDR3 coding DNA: TGTGCCAGCAGACCGGGACTAGCGGGGGTGATCACAGATACGCAGTATTTT.